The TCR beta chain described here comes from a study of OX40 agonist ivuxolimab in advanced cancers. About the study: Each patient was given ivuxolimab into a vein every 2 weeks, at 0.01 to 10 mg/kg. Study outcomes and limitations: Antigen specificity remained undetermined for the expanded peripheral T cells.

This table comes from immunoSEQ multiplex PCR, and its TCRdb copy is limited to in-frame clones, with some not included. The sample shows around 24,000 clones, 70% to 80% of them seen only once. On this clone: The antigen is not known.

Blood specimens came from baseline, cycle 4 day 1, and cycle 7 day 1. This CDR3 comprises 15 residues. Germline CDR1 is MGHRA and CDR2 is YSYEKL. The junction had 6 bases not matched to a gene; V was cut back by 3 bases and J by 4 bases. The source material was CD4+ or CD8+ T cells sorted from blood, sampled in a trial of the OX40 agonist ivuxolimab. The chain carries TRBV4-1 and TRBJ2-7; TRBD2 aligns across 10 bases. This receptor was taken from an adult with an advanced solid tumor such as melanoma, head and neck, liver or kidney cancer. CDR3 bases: TGCGCCAGCAGCCATCTAGCGGGAGAGATTTACGAGCAGTACTTC. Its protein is CASSHLAGEIYEQYF.